This T cell receptor beta chain stems from a study of OX40 agonist ivuxolimab in advanced cancers. Study-level findings and limits: Among the nonresponders, some also had low normalized T-cell clonal expansion. At doses 0.1 to 3.0 mg/kg, CD4+ and CD8+ clones expanded. Fewer expanded clones were found on average in CD4+ than in CD8+ T cells.

Worth noting for this clone: Its antigen remains unknown.

Here immunoSEQ multiplex PCR was the method, and the copy in TCRdb shows in-frame clones only, minus some. The profile covers roughly 76,000 clones, with approximately 84% appearing a single time and just under 25% taken by the ten largest. The source was CD4+ or CD8+ T cells sorted from blood, collected in a trial of the OX40 agonist ivuxolimab. This receptor was identified in an adult with an advanced solid tumor such as melanoma, head and neck, liver or kidney cancer.

The CDR3 coding sequence is TGCAGCGTTCAGTACACGGCGAACACCGGGGAGCTGTTTTTT. Protein product: CSVQYTANTGELFF. The chain couples TRBV29-1 to TRBJ2-2, with unresolved D. From germline, CDR1 is SQVTM and CDR2 ANQGSEA. V shed 5 bases and J shed 0 bases, with 10 bases lying between them. The CDR3 extends over 14 amino acids.